This record covers a single T cell receptor beta chain. What it binds is not known. RNA transcripts provided the source from which TCR beta CDR3 regions were amplified. RT-PCR in the first round (using the HTBI primer set) targeted the TCR CDR3. TCRdb processed the multiplex PCR reads anew with MiXCR; each CDR3 protein has one entry. The sample includes a few hundred thousand distinct CDR3 sequences, roughly 23% of them seen just once. The CDR3 is made up of 13 amino acids. Trimming removed 11 bases from V and 7 bases from J, with 18 bases in between. From germline, CDR1 is MNHNS and CDR2 SASEGT. The sample belongs to a study of T cells in Graves' hyperthyroidism and ophthalmopathy. General study results and limits: Ophthalmopathy cases were set apart from stable hyperthyroidism by a 13 V-J model.

For the diagnoses, clinical symptoms, serum thyroxine and TRAb, thyroid ultrasound and orbital computed tomography were used. The authors obtained PBMCs from roughly 9.7 ml of fresh peripheral blood. Source material: blood. The sequence was collected from a woman aged 45-60 years with Graves' hyperthyroidism. The J gene is TRBJ1-5, the V gene TRBV6-1, with D possibly matching TRBD1 (5 bases). CDR3 DNA: TGTGCCTCAGCATGGGGGTCAGGCCAGCCCCAGCATTTT. Translation: CASAWGSGQPQHF.